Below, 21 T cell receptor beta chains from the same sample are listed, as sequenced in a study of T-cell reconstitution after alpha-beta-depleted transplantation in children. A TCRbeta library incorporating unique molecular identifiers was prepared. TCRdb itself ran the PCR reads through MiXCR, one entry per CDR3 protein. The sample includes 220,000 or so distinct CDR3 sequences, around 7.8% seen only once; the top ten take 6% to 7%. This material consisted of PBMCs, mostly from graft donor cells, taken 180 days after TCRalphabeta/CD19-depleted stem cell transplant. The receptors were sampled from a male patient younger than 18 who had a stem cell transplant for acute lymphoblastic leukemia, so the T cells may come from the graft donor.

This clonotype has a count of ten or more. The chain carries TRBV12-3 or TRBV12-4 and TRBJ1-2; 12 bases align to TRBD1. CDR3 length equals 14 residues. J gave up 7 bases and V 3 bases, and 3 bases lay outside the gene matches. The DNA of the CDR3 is TGTGCCAGCAGTTTGGGACAGGGGGCCGGTGGCTACACCTTC. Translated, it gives CASSLGQGAGGYTF.

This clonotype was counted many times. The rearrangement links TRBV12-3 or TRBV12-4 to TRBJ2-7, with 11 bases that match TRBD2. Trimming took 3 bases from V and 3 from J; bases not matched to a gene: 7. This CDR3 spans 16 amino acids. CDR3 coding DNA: TGTGCCAGCAGTTTTAGGACTAGCGGGCCCATCTACGAGCAGTACTTC. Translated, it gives CASSFRTSGPIYEQYF.

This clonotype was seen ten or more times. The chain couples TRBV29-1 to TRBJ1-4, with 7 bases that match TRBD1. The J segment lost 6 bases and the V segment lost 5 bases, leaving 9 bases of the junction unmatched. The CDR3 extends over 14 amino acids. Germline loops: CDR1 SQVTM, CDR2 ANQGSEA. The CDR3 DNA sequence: TGCAGCGTTCCCGGGAGAGGGGGCGATGAAAAACTGTTTTTT. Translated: CSVPGRGGDEKLFF.

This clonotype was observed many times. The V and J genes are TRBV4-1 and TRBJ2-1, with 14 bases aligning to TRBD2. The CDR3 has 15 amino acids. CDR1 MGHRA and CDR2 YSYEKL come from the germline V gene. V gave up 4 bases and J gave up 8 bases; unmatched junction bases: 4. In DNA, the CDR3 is TGCGCCAGCAGCCGGGGACTAGCGGGAGCCCATGAGCAGTTCTTC. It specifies CASSRGLAGAHEQFF.

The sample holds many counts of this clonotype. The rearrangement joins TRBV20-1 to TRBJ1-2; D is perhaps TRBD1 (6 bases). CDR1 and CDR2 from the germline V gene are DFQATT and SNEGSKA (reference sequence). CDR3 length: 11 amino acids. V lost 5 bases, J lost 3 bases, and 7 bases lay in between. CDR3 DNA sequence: TGCAGTGCTGGGGGCGACTATGGCTACACCTTC. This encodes CSAGGDYGYTF.

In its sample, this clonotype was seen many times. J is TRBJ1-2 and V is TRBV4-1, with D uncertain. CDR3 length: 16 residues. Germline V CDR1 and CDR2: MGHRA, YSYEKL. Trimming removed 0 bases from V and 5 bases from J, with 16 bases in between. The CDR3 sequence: CASSQDKTGRAYGYTF. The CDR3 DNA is TGCGCCAGCAGCCAAGATAAAACGGGTCGGGCGTATGGCTACACCTTC.

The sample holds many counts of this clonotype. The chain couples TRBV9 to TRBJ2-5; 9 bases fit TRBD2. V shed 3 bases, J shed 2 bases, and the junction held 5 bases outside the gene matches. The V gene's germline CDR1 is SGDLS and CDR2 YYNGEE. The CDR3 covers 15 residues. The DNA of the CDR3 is TGTGCCAGCAGCGGAAAGCTAGCGGGGCAAGAGACCCAGTACTTC. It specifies CASSGKLAGQETQYF.

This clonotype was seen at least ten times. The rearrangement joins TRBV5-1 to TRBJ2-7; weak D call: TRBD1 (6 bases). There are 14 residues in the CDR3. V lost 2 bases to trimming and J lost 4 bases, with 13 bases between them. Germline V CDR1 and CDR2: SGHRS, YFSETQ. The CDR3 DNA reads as TGCGCCAGCAGCTTAAGGACAGTCTTGTACGAGCAGTACTTC. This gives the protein CASSLRTVLYEQYF. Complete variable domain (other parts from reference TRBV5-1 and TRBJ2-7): KAGVTQTPRYLIKTRGQQVTLSCSPISGHRSVSWYQQTPGQGLQFLFEYFSETQRNKGNFPGRFSGRQFSNSRSEMNVSTLELGDSALYLCASSLRTVLYEQYFGPGTRLTVT.

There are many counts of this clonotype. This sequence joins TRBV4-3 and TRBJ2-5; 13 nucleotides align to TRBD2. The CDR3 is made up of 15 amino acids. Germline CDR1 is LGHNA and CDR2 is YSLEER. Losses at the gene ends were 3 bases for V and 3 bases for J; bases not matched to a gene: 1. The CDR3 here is CASSQGLAGKETQYF. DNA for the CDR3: TGCGCCAGCAGCCAGGGACTAGCGGGAAAAGAGACCCAGTACTTC.

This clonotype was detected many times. CDR3 in DNA: TGTGCCAGCATTGGGCAGGAAGGTTTGGGGTACAATGAGCAGTTCTTC. As protein: CASIGQEGLGYNEQFF. The chain is built from TRBV12-3 or TRBV12-4 and TRBJ2-1; D is unresolved. This CDR3 has 16 amino acids. The V end was cut by 7 bases, the J end by 4 bases, with 20 bases between.

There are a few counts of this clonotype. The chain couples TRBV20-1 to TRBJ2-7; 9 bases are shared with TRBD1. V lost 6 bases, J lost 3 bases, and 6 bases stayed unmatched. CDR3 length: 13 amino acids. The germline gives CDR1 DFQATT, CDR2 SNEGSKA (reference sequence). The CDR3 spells CSARTGARYEQYF. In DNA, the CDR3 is TGCAGTGCCCGGACAGGGGCCCGCTACGAGCAGTACTTC.

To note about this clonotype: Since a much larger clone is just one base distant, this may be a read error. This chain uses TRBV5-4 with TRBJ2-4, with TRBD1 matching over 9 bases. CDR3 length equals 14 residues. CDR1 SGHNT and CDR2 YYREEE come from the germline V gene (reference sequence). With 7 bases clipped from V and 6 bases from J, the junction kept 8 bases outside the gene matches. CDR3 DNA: TGTGCCAGCGGCCCGGGACAGGGTCGAAACATTCAGTACTTC. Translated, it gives CASGPGQGRNIQYF.

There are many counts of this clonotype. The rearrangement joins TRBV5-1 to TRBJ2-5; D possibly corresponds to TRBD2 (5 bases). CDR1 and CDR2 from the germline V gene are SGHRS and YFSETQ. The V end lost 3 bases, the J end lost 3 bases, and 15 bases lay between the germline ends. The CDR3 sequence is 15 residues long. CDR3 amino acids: CASSWAVGLKETQYF. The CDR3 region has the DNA TGCGCCAGCAGCTGGGCTGTAGGACTCAAAGAGACCCAGTACTTC.

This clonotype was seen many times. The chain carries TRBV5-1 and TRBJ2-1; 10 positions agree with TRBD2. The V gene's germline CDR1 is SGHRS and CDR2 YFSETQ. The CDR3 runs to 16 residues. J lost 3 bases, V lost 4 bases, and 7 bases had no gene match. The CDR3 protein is CASSLPGTSVYNEQFF. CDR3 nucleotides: TGCGCCAGCAGCCTACCCGGGACTAGCGTCTACAATGAGCAGTTCTTC.

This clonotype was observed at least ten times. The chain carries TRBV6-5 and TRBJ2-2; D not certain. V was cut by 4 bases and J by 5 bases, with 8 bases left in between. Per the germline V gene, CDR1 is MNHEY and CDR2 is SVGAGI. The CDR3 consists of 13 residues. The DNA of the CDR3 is TGTGCCAGCAGTTCCTTGGGGACCGGGGAGCTGTTTTTT. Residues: CASSSLGTGELFF.

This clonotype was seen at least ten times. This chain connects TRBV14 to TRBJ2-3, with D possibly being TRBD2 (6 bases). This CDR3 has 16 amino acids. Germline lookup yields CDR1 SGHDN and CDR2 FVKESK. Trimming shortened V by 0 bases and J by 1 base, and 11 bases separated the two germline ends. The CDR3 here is CASSQDPLARTDTQYF. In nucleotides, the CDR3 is TGTGCCAGCAGCCAAGATCCCCTAGCGCGCACAGATACGCAGTATTTT.

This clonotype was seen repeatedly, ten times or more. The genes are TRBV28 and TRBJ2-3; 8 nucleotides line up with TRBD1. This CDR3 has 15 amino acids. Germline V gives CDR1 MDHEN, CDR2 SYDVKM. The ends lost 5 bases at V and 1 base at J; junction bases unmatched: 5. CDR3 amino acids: CASSHRGAGTDTQYF. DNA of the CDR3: TGTGCCAGCAGTCACAGGGGGGCGGGCACAGATACGCAGTATTTT.

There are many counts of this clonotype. CDR3 bases: TGTGCCAGCAGTCATTGGGACTCCAAAAATGAGCAGTTCTTC. Translated, it gives CASSHWDSKNEQFF. The V and J genes are TRBV6-1 and TRBJ2-1, with TRBD2 as a possible D gene (6 bases). The ends were cut back, 5 bases at V and 7 bases at J, with 15 bases in the middle. This CDR3 spans 14 amino acids. Germline V gene sequence: CDR1 MNHNS, CDR2 SASEGT.

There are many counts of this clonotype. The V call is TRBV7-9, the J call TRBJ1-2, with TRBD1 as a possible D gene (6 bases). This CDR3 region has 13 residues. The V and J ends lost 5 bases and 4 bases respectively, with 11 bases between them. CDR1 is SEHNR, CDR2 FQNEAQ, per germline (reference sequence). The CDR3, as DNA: TGTGCCAGCAGCCCAGACAGGACCTATGGCTACACCTTC. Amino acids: CASSPDRTYGYTF.

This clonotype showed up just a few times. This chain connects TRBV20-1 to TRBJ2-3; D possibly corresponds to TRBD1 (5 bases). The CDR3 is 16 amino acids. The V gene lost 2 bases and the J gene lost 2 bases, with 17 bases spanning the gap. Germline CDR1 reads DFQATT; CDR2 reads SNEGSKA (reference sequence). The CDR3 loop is CSARKQGVLFTDTQYF. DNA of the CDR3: TGCAGTGCTAGAAAGCAGGGTGTCCTTTTCACAGATACGCAGTATTTT.

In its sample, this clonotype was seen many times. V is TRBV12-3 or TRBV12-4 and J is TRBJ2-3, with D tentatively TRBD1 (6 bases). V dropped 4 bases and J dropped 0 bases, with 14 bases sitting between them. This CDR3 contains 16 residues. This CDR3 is CASSSDRSPSTDTQYF. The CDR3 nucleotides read TGTGCCAGCAGTTCCGACAGGTCACCTAGCACAGATACGCAGTATTTT.